Detailed here is one T cell receptor (beta chain). The sample comes from a study of OX40 agonist ivuxolimab in advanced cancers. Whole-study context: Ivuxolimab was administered intravenously to patients at 0.01 to 10 mg/kg every 2 weeks. Hepatocellular carcinoma, melanoma, renal cell or head and neck cancer occurred in dose-escalation patients. Averaging 60 years in age, with a range of 23 to 79, the cohort was about 86% male. Three patients, one with hepatocellular carcinoma and two with cutaneous melanoma, responded partially.

The repertoire was sequenced with immunoSEQ multiplex PCR; TCRdb's copy has only in-frame clones and lacks some. Here the sample spans roughly 90,000 clones, around 90% being singletons. The source of this sequence is an adult with an advanced solid tumor such as melanoma, head and neck, liver or kidney cancer. Specimen: CD4+ or CD8+ T cells sorted from blood, collected in a trial of the OX40 agonist ivuxolimab.

The DNA of the CDR3 is TGTGCCAGCAGCGTAGCCCAAGAACCGGGACAGGGAAACACTGAAGCTTTCTTT. Amino acids: CASSVAQEPGQGNTEAFF. This chain uses TRBV9 with TRBJ1-1, with TRBD1 identical over 9 bases. The V gene end was trimmed by 0 bases and the J gene end by 2 bases; junction bases not matched to a gene: 11. Germline assignment: CDR1 SGDLS and CDR2 YYNGEE. CDR3 length: 18 amino acids.